These 27 T cell receptor beta chains were sequenced from one sample in a study of tumor-infiltrating lymphocytes in primary liver carcinoma. Unsorted bulk tissue of roughly 20-34 mg yielded co-extracted RNA and DNA. With a constant-region primer, TCR beta cDNA was made from 450 to 650 ng of total RNA. Three nested multiplex PCR rounds of slightly modified ARM-PCR generated TCR beta libraries. Investigators reported that the first two PCR rounds, at 9 to 11 cycles each, used TRBV1-TRBV30 forward primers with a C-beta reverse primer. In TCRdb, the multiplex PCR reads were re-called with MiXCR into one record per CDR3 protein. The sample includes about 99,000 distinct CDR3 sequences, around 63% seen only once; the top ten take 9.5%. Specimen: liver tumor tissue from sampling region 5. The subset denotes: tumor region T5, tumor centre. These receptors were taken from a woman aged 60-70 years with primary liver carcinoma and hepatitis B virus infection.

Turning to this clonotype: This is likely a read error, given that the CDR3 carries no conserved phenylalanine or tryptophan at its end. V gene TRBV11-3 combines with J gene TRBJ2-1; a weak D match, TRBD2 (5 bases). The CDR3 spans 15 residues. The germline CDR1 and CDR2 sequences are SGHNT and YENEEA. CDR3 protein: CAGSPRGSWNNEQFL. The DNA for the CDR3 is TGTGCCGGCAGCCCTCGGGGTAGCTGGAACAATGAGCAGTTCCTC.

This clonotype was observed a single time. At one of its ends the junction is not consistent with the germline gene, which may arise from a read error. The V and J genes are TRBV6-5 and TRBJ1-1; 9 bases map to TRBD1. The CDR3 totals 15 residues. Germline V gene sequence: CDR1 MNHEY, CDR2 SVGAGI. CDR3 loop: CGSSYRQGEGTEAFF. CDR3 sequence (DNA): TGTGGCAGCAGTTACCGACAGGGGGAAGGCACTGAAGCTTTCTTT.

This clonotype was seen ten or more times. This rearrangement joins TRBV13 to TRBJ2-5; maybe TRBD2 (5 bases). Germline CDR1 is PRHDT and CDR2 is FYEKMQ (reference sequence). The V end lost 2 bases, the J end lost 5 bases, and 12 bases lay between the germline ends. The CDR3 contains 14 residues. CDR3 sequence reads: CASSLFLAKETQYF. The CDR3 DNA reads TGTGCCAGCAGCTTATTTTTAGCGAAGGAGACCCAGTACTTC.

This clonotype came up a few times. A much larger clonotype is one base distant, so this may be a read error. This rearrangement joins TRBV29-1 to TRBJ2-1, with D perhaps matching TRBD2 (6 bases). Trimming took off 4 bases at V and 4 bases at J, with 14 bases between the two ends. The length of the CDR3 is 14 residues. From germline, CDR1 is SQVTM and CDR2 ANQGSEA. The CDR3 coding sequence is TGCAGCGTTGTACAGGACTACCTTTACAATGAGCAGTTCTTC. As protein: CSVVQDYLYNEQFF.

Comment on this clonotype: The germline gene is not matched at one end of the junction; a read error may be the cause. CDR3 region: CASSLGLVAVGPNDQFF. The CDR3 nucleotides read TGTGCCAGCAGCTTAGGTCTGGTAGCGGTAGGGCCAAATGATCAGTTCTTC. V and J are TRBV11-2 and TRBJ2-1, with TRBD2 as a possible D gene (6 bases). Germline V gene lookup returns CDR1 SGHAT and CDR2 FQNNGV. CDR3 length: 17 residues.

This clonotype is a singleton in its sample. As the CDR3 is not closed by the conserved phenylalanine or tryptophan, this likely results from a read error. The chain is built from TRBV11-2 and TRBJ1-6; TRBD1 aligns across 7 bases. This CDR3 is 15 amino acids long. The germline V gene has CDR1 SGHAT and CDR2 FQNNGV. CDR3 protein: CASRTEGANNSPLHV. CDR3 bases: TGTGCCAGTCGGACTGAGGGGGCGAATAATTCGCCCCTCCACGTT.

This clonotype appeared a few times. This may come from a read error, since a much larger clone is one base off. The chain uses TRBV29-1 and TRBJ1-1; D possibly corresponds to TRBD1 (6 bases). The CDR3 contains 13 residues. CDR1 SQVTM and CDR2 ANQGSEA come from the germline V gene. The DNA for the CDR3 is TGCAGCGCAGAGGAGACAGGAGGGGCTGAAGCTCTCTTT. Amino acid sequence: CSAEETGGAEALF. Full variable domain (remainder filled in from reference TRBV29-1 and TRBJ1-1): SAVISQKPSRDICQRGTSLTIQCQVDSQVTMMFWYRQQPGQSLTLIATANQGSEATYESGFVIDKFPISRPNLTFSTLTVSNMSPEDSSIYLCSAEETGGAEALFGQGTRLTVV.

Comment on this clonotype: The conserved final phenylalanine or tryptophan is absent from the CDR3, which likely points to a read error. The J gene is TRBJ2-7, the V gene TRBV7-9; TRBD2 matches 13 bases. Germline CDR1 reads SEHNR; CDR2 reads FQNEAQ (reference sequence). The CDR3 totals 14 residues. The CDR3 protein is CASSTSGRAYVQYL. DNA of the CDR3: TGTGCCAGCAGCACTAGCGGGAGGGCCTACGTGCAGTACTTA.

In the case of this clonotype: A read error may account for a junction end that differs from germline. For the CDR3, the DNA is TGTGCCAGCAGCTTCCGGACCAGCCCAAAGGACTACGAGCAATACTTC. Its protein product is CASSFRTSPKDYEQYF. This chain connects TRBV5-4 to TRBJ2-7; a weak D match, TRBD2 (6 bases). Germline loops: CDR1 SGHNT, CDR2 YYREEE (reference sequence). CDR3 length equals 16 residues.

With respect to this clonotype: One junction end does not reproduce the germline sequence, and a read error may be involved. The chain joins TRBV6-1 to TRBJ2-7; 9 bases fit TRBD2. The CDR3 runs 18 residues. Per germline, CDR1 MNHNS and CDR2 SASEGT. The CDR3 region has the DNA TGTACCAGCAGTGGCCCTCTAGCGGGGCCTACGGGCTCCTACGAGCAGTACTTC. It specifies CTSSGPLAGPTGSYEQYF.

This clonotype was detected many times. This may stem from a read error, because a much larger clone lies one nucleotide away. The chain joins TRBV11-2 to TRBJ2-7; 7 bases line up with TRBD2. The germline V gene encodes CDR1 SGHAT and CDR2 FQNNGV. The CDR3 totals 14 residues. With 5 bases clipped from V and 2 bases from J, the junction kept 6 bases outside the gene matches. CDR3 sequence: CASSHGTTTYEQYF. CDR3 bases: TGTGCCAGCAGCCACGGGACTACCACCTACGAGCAGTACTTC.

The chain recombines TRBV11-2 with TRBJ2-3; D remains ambiguous. TRBJ1-5 explains the end of the DNA better; the J call may be wrong. The germline CDR1 and CDR2 sequences are SGHAT and FQNNGV. The CDR3 contains 15 residues. The CDR3, as DNA: TGTGCCAGCAGCACTCGTACTTCCCCCACAGATACGCAGCATTTT. Translated: CASSTRTSPTDTQHF.

In the case of this clonotype: At one end the junction does not follow the germline gene, possibly because of a read error. V and J are TRBV12-3 or TRBV12-4 and TRBJ2-3; D is unresolved. The CDR3 totals 12 residues. CDR3 region: CASIEVTDTHYF. The CDR3 DNA sequence: TGTGCCAGCATAGAAGTCACAGATACGCACTATTTT.

This clonotype was seen at least ten times. This chain links TRBV11-2 with TRBJ2-1; TRBD2 matches 9 bases. CDR1 is SGHAT and CDR2 is FQNNGV in the germline V gene. The CDR3 has 19 amino acids. Trimming took 0 bases from V and 2 from J; bases not matched to a gene: 11. CDR3 DNA sequence: TGTGCCAGCAGCTTAGAATCGGGCGGGAGGGCCTTGACCTACAATGAGCAGTTCTTC. Translation gives CASSLESGGRALTYNEQFF.

This clonotype was picked up one time. A much larger clone differs by one base, so this may be a read error. The rearrangement links TRBV28 to TRBJ2-7; 11 bases are a match to TRBD1. There are 14 residues in the CDR3. Germline V gives CDR1 MDHEN, CDR2 SYDVKM. Here the CDR3 reads CGSRSGTGGYEQYF. CDR3 sequence (DNA): TGTGGCAGCAGAAGCGGGACAGGGGGCTACGAGCAGTACTTC.

About this clonotype: One junction end does not reproduce the germline sequence, and a read error may be involved. This chain links TRBV5-4 with TRBJ1-2; TRBD1 matches 8 bases. Per germline, CDR1 SGHNT and CDR2 YYREEE (reference sequence). The CDR3 sequence is 15 residues long. The CDR3 here is CVSSRGPAGRDGYTF. For the CDR3, the DNA is TGTGTCAGCAGCAGGGGGCCCGCAGGGAGGGATGGCTACACCTTC.

Notes on this clonotype: At one boundary the junction diverges from the germline segment, which might be a read error. The chain is built from TRBV11-2 and TRBJ2-5, with D perhaps matching TRBD1 or TRBD2 (5 bases each). The CDR3 has 15 amino acids. Germline V CDR1 and CDR2: SGHAT, FQNNGV. For the CDR3, the DNA is TGTGCCAGCAGGTTGGGGGTGGGATCGCAAGAGGCCCAGTACTTC. Its protein is CASRLGVGSQEAQYF.

Of note for this clonotype: A single base separates this from a much larger clone, so it may be a read error. The V gene is TRBV19, the J gene TRBJ2-1; D unclear. V lost 3 bases, J lost 16 bases, and 13 bases lay in between. From germline, CDR1 is LNHDA and CDR2 SQIVND (reference sequence). The CDR3 has 11 amino acids. The CDR3 DNA sequence: TGTGCCAGTAGTATTGGGGAAGCCCACTTCTTC. As protein: CASSIGEAHFF.

There are a few counts of this clonotype. A much larger clone sits a single nucleotide away, making a read error possible. V is TRBV4-1 and J is TRBJ2-5; maybe TRBD2 (7 bases). The CDR3 is 16 residues long. The germline V gene has CDR1 MGHRA and CDR2 YSYEKL. V lost 5 bases and J lost 2, with 18 bases in between. CDR3 loop: CASSMRLAGEQETQYF. CDR3 sequence (DNA): TGCGCCAGCAGCATGCGACTAGCAGGGGAACAAGAGACCCAGTACTTC.

Turning to this clonotype: This is likely a read error, given that the CDR3 carries no conserved phenylalanine or tryptophan at its end. J is TRBJ2-3 and V is TRBV11-2; 14 nucleotides align to TRBD2. The CDR3 has 18 residues. Germline V gives CDR1 SGHAT, CDR2 FQNNGV. V lost 7 bases to trimming and J lost 3 bases; unmatched junction nucleotides: 12. CDR3 bases: TGTGCCAGCACCACGGGGACTAGCGGGAGAGGGAGTACAGATACGCAGTATTTA. It encodes CASTTGTSGRGSTDTQYL.

With regard to this clonotype: This may come from a read error, since a much larger clone is one base off. V gene TRBV19 combines with J gene TRBJ2-1, with 12 bases aligning to TRBD2. The length of the CDR3 is 16 residues. Germline-derived CDR1 and CDR2 are LNHDA and SQIVND (reference sequence). Here the CDR3 reads CASSIRLAGVYSEQFF. In nucleotides, the CDR3 is TGTGCCAGTAGTATAAGACTAGCGGGGGTCTACAGTGAGCAGTTCTTC.

Points on this clonotype: A read error may explain this, as a much larger clone is one base away. This chain joins TRBV7-9 and TRBJ2-3, with TRBD2 matching 7 bases. From germline, CDR1 is SEHNR and CDR2 FQNEAQ (reference sequence). The CDR3 has 15 residues. CDR3 region: CASSRLRGGGDTLYF. DNA for the CDR3: TGTGCCAGCAGCCGACTACGCGGGGGAGGAGATACGCTGTATTTT.

Turning to this clonotype: One base away lies a much larger clone, so this may be a sequencing read error. Written as DNA, the CDR3 is TGTGCCAGCAACCCCAGGGCTGGGGGGGGCACAGATACGCAGTATTTT. Its protein is CASNPRAGGGTDTQYF. The J gene is TRBJ2-3, the V gene TRBV6-2 or TRBV6-3, with 7 bases lining up with TRBD2. Per the germline V gene, CDR1 is MNHEY and CDR2 is SVGEGT. The junction had 11 bases not matched to a gene; V was cut back by 7 bases and J by 1 base. This CDR3 has 16 residues.

Regarding this clonotype: A read error may explain this, as a much larger clone is one base away. This sequence joins TRBV28 and TRBJ2-3, with D perhaps matching TRBD2 (6 bases). Germline V gene lookup returns CDR1 MDHEN and CDR2 SYDVKM. CDR3 length: 12 amino acids. CDR3 sequence: CVSSSGLHTQYF. For the CDR3, the DNA is TGTGTCAGCAGTTCGGGACTTCATACGCAGTATTTT.

This clonotype was observed a single time. The chain joins TRBV2 to TRBJ1-5, with 11 bases matching TRBD1. The CDR3 is made up of 14 amino acids. Trimming at V came to 6 bases and at J to 6 bases, leaving 4 bases not matched to a gene. CDR1 is SNHLY and CDR2 is FYNNEI in the germline V gene. CDR3 sequence (DNA): TGTGCCAGCAGCGGGACAGGGGGGACTCAGCCCCAGCATTTT. This translates into CASSGTGGTQPQHF.

On this clonotype: A much larger clonotype is one base distant, so this may be a read error. The chain employs TRBV5-1 and TRBJ1-5; possible D gene TRBD1, 5 bases. The V end was cut by 0 bases, the J end by 2 bases, with 9 bases between. The CDR3 spans 15 residues. The germline gives CDR1 SGHRS, CDR2 YFSETQ. The DNA for the CDR3 is TGCGCCAGCAGCTTGGCCGGGGACCGCAATCAGCCCCAGCATTTT. It specifies CASSLAGDRNQPQHF.

With regard to this clonotype: This may stem from a read error, because a much larger clone lies one nucleotide away. J is TRBJ2-2 and V is TRBV28; the D gene is possibly TRBD2 (5 bases). Germline V CDR1 and CDR2: MDHEN, SYDVKM. CDR3 length equals 13 residues. The CDR3 nucleotides are TGTGCCAGCTTAAATGCGAACACCGGGGAGCAGTTTTTT. Translating it yields CASLNANTGEQFF.